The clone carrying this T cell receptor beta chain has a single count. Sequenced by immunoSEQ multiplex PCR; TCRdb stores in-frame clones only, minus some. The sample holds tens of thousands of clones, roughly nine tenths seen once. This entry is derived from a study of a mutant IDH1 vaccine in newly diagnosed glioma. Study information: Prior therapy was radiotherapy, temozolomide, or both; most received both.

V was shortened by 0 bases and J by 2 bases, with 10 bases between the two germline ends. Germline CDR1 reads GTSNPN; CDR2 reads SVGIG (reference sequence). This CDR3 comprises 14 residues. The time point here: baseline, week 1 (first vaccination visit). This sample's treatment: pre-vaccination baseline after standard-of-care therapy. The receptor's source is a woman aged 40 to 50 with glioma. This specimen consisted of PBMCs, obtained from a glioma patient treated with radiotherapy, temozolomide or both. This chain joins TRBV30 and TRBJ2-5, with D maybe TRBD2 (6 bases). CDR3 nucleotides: TGTGCCTGGAGTGTGGGAGGAACTCAAGAGACCCAGTACTTC. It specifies CAWSVGGTQETQYF. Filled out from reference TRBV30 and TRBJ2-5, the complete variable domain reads SQTIHQWPATLVQPVGSPLSLECTVEGTSNPNLYWYRQAAGRGLQLLFYSVGIGQISSEVPQNLSASRPQDRQFILSSKKLLLSDSGFYLCAWSVGGTQETQYFGPGTRLLVL.